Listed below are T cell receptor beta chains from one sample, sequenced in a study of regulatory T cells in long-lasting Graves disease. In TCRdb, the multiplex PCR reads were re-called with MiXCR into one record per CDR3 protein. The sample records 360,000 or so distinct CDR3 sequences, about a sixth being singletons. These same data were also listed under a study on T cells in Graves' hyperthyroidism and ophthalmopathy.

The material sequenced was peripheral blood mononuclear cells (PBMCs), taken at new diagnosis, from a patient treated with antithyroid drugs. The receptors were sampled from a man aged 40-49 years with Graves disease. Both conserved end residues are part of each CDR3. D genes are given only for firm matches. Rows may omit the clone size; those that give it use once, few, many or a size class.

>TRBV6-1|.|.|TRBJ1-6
TGTGCCAGCAGGCCCCCGAGGGTTCGCTCACCCCTCCACTTT
CASRPPRVRSPLHF
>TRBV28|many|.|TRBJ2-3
TGTGCCAGCAGTTTGGGGAGTCTGATCACAGATACGCAGTATTTT
CASSLGSLITDTQYF
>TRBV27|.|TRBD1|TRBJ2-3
TGTGCCAGCAGAAGGATCCGGACAGGGGATGGTTGGTCAGATACGCAGTATTTT
CASRRIRTGDGWSDTQYF
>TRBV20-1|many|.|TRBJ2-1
TGCAGTGCCTCGACTTACAACCCCAATGAGCAGTTCTTC
CSASTYNPNEQFF
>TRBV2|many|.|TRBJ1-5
TGTGCCAGCAAGAGGTGGCAGGGTGGGGATCAGCCCCAGCATTTT
CASKRWQGGDQPQHF
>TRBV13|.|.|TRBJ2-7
TGTGCCAGCAGCCTCCGGGACGGGGCGAACGAGCAGTACTTC
CASSLRDGANEQYF
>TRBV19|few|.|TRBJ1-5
TGTGCCAGCGGCTGGGGGCGAGGATGGAATCAGCCCCAGCATTTT
CASGWGRGWNQPQHF
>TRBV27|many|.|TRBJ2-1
TGTGCCAGCAGTTCGGGATTCTCCTACAATGAGCAGTTCTTC
CASSSGFSYNEQFF
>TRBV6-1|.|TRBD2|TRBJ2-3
TGTGCCAGTGCGGGAGGCCGCACAGATACGCAGTATTTT
CASAGGRTDTQYF
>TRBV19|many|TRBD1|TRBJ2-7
TGTGCCAGTAGTCCGGACAGGGCTATTCCCACGTACGAGCAGTACTTC
CASSPDRAIPTYEQYF
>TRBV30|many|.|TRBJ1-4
TGTGCCTGGAGTACGGGGAGATTCAATGAAAAACTGTTTTTT
CAWSTGRFNEKLFF
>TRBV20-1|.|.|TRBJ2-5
TGCAGTGCTAGGACGCTAGCGCGGGAGACCCAGTACTTC
CSARTLARETQYF
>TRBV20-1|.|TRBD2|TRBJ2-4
TGCAGTGCTCTGGGACTAGCGGGGGGGCAGGACATTCAGTACTTC
CSALGLAGGQDIQYF
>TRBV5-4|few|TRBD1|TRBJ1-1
TGTGCCAGCAGCCCCGGACAGGGGGTTTTTATCAACACTGAAGCTTTCTTT
CASSPGQGVFINTEAFF
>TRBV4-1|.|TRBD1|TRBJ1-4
TGCGCCAGCACCCGGGACAGGGTTAGCGAAAAACTGTTTTTT
CASTRDRVSEKLFF
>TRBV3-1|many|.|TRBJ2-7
TGTGCCAGCAGCCAAGCGGCTGGGAGCTCCTACGAGCAGTACTTC
CASSQAAGSSYEQYF
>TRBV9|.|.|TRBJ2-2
TGTGCCAGCAGCGTCTCGGCGGTGCGAATCACCGGGGAGCTGTTTTTT
CASSVSAVRITGELFF
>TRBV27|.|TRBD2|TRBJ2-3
TGTGCCAGCAGTATACGGAAAACTAGCGGGGCCGCAGATACGCAGTATTTT
CASSIRKTSGAADTQYF
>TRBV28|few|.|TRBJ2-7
TGTGCCAGCAGTTCCAAAACCAGGGACTACGAGCAGTACTTC
CASSSKTRDYEQYF
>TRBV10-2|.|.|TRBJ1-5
TGCGCCAGCAGTCCACAAAGCAATCAGCCCCAGCATTTT
CASSPQSNQPQHF
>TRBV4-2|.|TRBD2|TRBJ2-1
TGTGCCAGCAGCCAACCCTCTAGCGGGGTGAAGTACTACAATGAGCAGTTCTTC
CASSQPSSGVKYYNEQFF
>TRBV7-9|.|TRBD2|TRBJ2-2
TGTGCCAGCAGGCCGGGACTAGCGGGAACAAACACCGGGGAGCTGTTTTTT
CASRPGLAGTNTGELFF
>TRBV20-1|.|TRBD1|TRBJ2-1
TGCAGTGCCGAGACAGGGAATTACAATGAGCAGTTCTTC
CSAETGNYNEQFF
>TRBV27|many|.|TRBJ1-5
TGTGCCAGCAGTGCGTCCGGGACACCGAATCAGCCCCAGCATTTT
CASSASGTPNQPQHF
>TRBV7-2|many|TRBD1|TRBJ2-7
TGTGCCAGCAGCCCCGGGACAGCCTGGGCCGAGCAGTACTTC
CASSPGTAWAEQYF
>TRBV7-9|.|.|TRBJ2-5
TGTGCCAGCAGCTTAAGTGGGTTTGGAGATGAGACCCAGTACTTC
CASSLSGFGDETQYF
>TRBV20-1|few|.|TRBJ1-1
TGCAGTGCTAGAGGACCCCAAGCCAACACGCACACTGAAGCTTTCTTT
CSARGPQANTHTEAFF
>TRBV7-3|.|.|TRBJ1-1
TGTGCCAGCAGCGCACTCCAGGGTTCTGAAGCTTTCTTT
CASSALQGSEAFF
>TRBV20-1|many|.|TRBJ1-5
TGCAGTGCTACCCCCGGGTTTGAGCCCCAGCATTTT
CSATPGFEPQHF
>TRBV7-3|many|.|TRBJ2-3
TGTGCCAGCAGCTTAGGGCGGGCCCCAGATACGCAGTATTTT
CASSLGRAPDTQYF
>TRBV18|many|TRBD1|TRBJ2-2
TGTGCCAGCTCACCGTTGGGGACAGCGAACACCGGGGAGCTGTTTTTT
CASSPLGTANTGELFF
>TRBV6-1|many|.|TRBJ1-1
TGTGCCAGCAACACCTACAGAAACACTGAAGCTTTCTTT
CASNTYRNTEAFF
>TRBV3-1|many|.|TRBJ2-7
TGTGCCAGCAGCCGACAACCTCCCTCCTACGAGCAGTACTTC
CASSRQPPSYEQYF
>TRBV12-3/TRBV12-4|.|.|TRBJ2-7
TGTGCCAGCAGTCCAGGCCGGGGGACCCCCAGAGGCGAGCAGTACTTC
CASSPGRGTPRGEQYF
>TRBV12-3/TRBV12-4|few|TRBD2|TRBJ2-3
TGTGCCAGCAGTCGGGGGGGTACCACACATACGCAGTATTTT
CASSRGGTTHTQYF
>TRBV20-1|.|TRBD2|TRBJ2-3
TGCAGTGCTAGTCCCAGCGGGGTGGATACGCAGTATTTT
CSASPSGVDTQYF
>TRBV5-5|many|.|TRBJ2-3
TGTGCCAGCAGCTTGGGGGGGCGAGGCACAGATACGCAGTATTTT
CASSLGGRGTDTQYF
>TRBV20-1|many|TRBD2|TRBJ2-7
TGCAGTGCGTTAAATAGCGGGGACGACGAGCAGTACTTC
CSALNSGDDEQYF
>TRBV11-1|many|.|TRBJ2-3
TGTGCCAGCAGCGATAATACAGGGAGCGATACGCAGTATTTT
CASSDNTGSDTQYF